Shown below are 27 T cell receptor beta chains from a single sample sequenced in a study of regulatory T cells in long-lasting Graves disease. Investigators prepared the TCR beta libraries by applying iRepertoire HTBI primers and Arm-PCR of CDR3 regions. From the multiplex PCR reads, TCRdb called clonotypes with MiXCR, one entry per CDR3 protein. The data hold 550,000 to 600,000 distinct CDR3 sequences, with about 16% observed a single time. The sample's time point: newly diagnosed GD, antithyroid drugs for less than 3 months. Following extraction of RNA from PBMCs, that RNA was used to make the TCR library. The data were also submitted as part of a second study, on T cells in Graves' hyperthyroidism and ophthalmopathy.

Specimen: peripheral blood mononuclear cells (PBMCs), collected at new diagnosis, from a patient treated with antithyroid drugs. Receptors were obtained from a man between 18 and 35 years old with Graves disease.

The rearrangement uses TRBV6-1 and TRBJ2-1; 9 nucleotides line up with TRBD2. J was trimmed by 1 base and V by 7 bases; bases with no gene match: 5. In germline, CDR1 is MNHNS, CDR2 SASEGT. The CDR3 contains 15 residues. In DNA form, the CDR3 reads TGTGCCAGCAAGAGACTAGCGGAGTCCTACAATGAGCAGTTCTTC. Protein: CASKRLAESYNEQFF.

The sample holds many counts of this clonotype. CDR3 sequence (DNA): TGTGCCAGCAGCTTAGGTACGGACGTTGCCCATGAGCAGTTCTTC. It specifies CASSLGTDVAHEQFF. The J gene is TRBJ2-1, the V gene TRBV7-8; D is undetermined. V was trimmed by 1 base and J by 8 bases, leaving 15 bases between them. CDR3 length equals 15 residues. The germline gives CDR1 SGHVS, CDR2 FQNEAQ.

The table lists this clonotype with many counts. The rearrangement uses TRBV12-3 or TRBV12-4 and TRBJ2-7, with 8 bases fitting TRBD2. This CDR3 region has 12 residues. The V gene end was trimmed by 4 bases and the J gene end by 10 bases; junction bases not matched to a gene: 6. The CDR3 protein is CASSSGTRVQYF. The CDR3 DNA sequence: TGTGCCAGCAGTTCCGGGACTAGGGTACAGTACTTC.

Turning to this clonotype: Just one base apart from a much larger clone, this may be a read error. The chain links TRBV12-3 or TRBV12-4 to TRBJ1-2; D possibly corresponds to TRBD1 (5 bases). This CDR3 is built from 14 residues. The CDR3 reads CASSPGGEAGGCTF. The DNA of the CDR3 is TGTGCCAGCAGTCCAGGAGGGGAGGCGGGTGGCTGCACCTTC.

The chain is built from TRBV30 and TRBJ1-1, with D possibly being TRBD1 (6 bases). The CDR3 has 13 amino acids. Trimming removed 2 bases from V and 6 bases from J, with 13 bases in between. Germline V lookup: CDR1 GTSNPN, CDR2 SVGIG (reference sequence). DNA of the CDR3: TGTGCCTGGAGTCCTACAGGGATGGCTGAAGCTTTCTTT. Translation: CAWSPTGMAEAFF.

This chain uses TRBV5-1 with TRBJ1-3; 8 bases match TRBD1. J was trimmed by 3 bases and V by 1 base; bases with no gene match: 6. The CDR3 is 16 residues long. CDR1 and CDR2 from the germline V gene are SGHRS and YFSETQ. CDR3 region: CASSLTGGNGGNTIYF. The CDR3 DNA sequence: TGCGCCAGCAGCTTGACAGGGGGTAATGGTGGAAACACCATATATTTT.

This chain links TRBV11-1 with TRBJ1-5; 7 nucleotides align to TRBD1. Germline V gives CDR1 SGHAT, CDR2 FQDESV (reference sequence). The CDR3 loop spans 14 amino acids. The J segment lost 4 bases and the V segment lost 6 bases, leaving 6 bases of the junction unmatched. CDR3 sequence: CASSLTGENQPQHF. The CDR3 DNA follows: TGTGCCAGCAGTTTAACAGGGGAGAATCAGCCCCAGCATTTT. The entire variable domain, with the rest obtained from reference TRBV11-1 and TRBJ1-5, is as follows: EAEVAQSPRYKITEKSQAVAFWCDPISGHATLYWYRQILGQGPELLVQFQDESVVDDSQLPKDRFSAERLKGVDSTLKIQPAELGDSAMYLCASSLTGENQPQHFGDGTRLSIL.

This clonotype was found a few times. The J gene is TRBJ1-1, the V gene TRBV28; maybe TRBD1 (6 bases). CDR1 MDHEN and CDR2 SYDVKM come from the germline V gene. The CDR3 covers 20 residues. Trimming left V 3 bases short and J 4 bases short, with 30 bases between. DNA for the CDR3: TGTGCCAGCAGTTTCTCATTGGGGGCATGGGGACAAGAGGAAGTCACTGAAGCTTTCTTT. Translating it yields CASSFSLGAWGQEEVTEAFF.

This clonotype was found a few times. The chain carries TRBV5-5 and TRBJ1-1; 9 bases match TRBD1. Germline V gives CDR1 SGHKS, CDR2 YYEKEE (reference sequence). This CDR3 has 15 amino acids. Losses at the gene ends were 4 bases for V and 6 bases for J; bases not matched to a gene: 10. Here the CDR3 DNA reads TGTGCCAGCAGCCCCGGGGACAGGGCTAGCCCTGAAGCTTTCTTT. This encodes CASSPGDRASPEAFF. Using reference TRBV5-5 and TRBJ1-1 for the parts outside the CDR3, the full variable domain is DAGVTQSPTHLIKTRGQQVTLRCSPISGHKSVSWYQQVLGQGPQFIFQYYEKEERGRGNFPDRFSARQFPNYSSELNVNALLLGDSALYLCASSPGDRASPEAFFGQGTRLTVV.

This clonotype has a handful of counts. CDR3 sequence reads: CAWSVRDRAQETQYF. The CDR3 bases are TGTGCCTGGAGTGTACGGGACAGGGCACAAGAGACCCAGTACTTC. The chain carries TRBV30 and TRBJ2-5; 9 bases fit TRBD1. The CDR3 covers 15 residues. Germline assignment: CDR1 GTSNPN and CDR2 SVGIG (reference sequence). The V and J ends lost 0 bases and 2 bases, in that order; junction bases with no gene match: 4.

This clonotype was counted at least ten times. The rearrangement joins TRBV28 to TRBJ2-3; 7 bases are shared with TRBD1. The CDR3 length is 16 residues. V dropped 4 bases and J dropped 2; count of bases not matched to a gene: 9. Germline V gene data show CDR1 as MDHEN and CDR2 as SYDVKM. The CDR3 loop is CASSYNYRGPTDTQYF. In DNA form, the CDR3 reads TGTGCCAGCAGTTACAACTACAGGGGTCCCACAGATACGCAGTATTTT.

V and J are TRBV6-1 and TRBJ1-3; D call uncertain. The V and J ends lost 8 bases and 0 bases respectively, with 11 bases between them. The CDR3 contains 14 residues. Per the germline V gene, CDR1 is MNHNS and CDR2 is SASEGT. The CDR3 DNA reads as TGTGCCAGCTACCGCTACTCCTCTGGAAACACCATATATTTT. As protein: CASYRYSSGNTIYF.

This clonotype showed up just once. One base away lies a much larger clone, so this may be a sequencing read error. The missing conserved phenylalanine or tryptophan at the end of this CDR3 makes a read error likely. The CDR3 loop reads CSVAGGGKTTGELFL. CDR3 bases: TGCAGCGTCGCGGGTGGCGGGAAGACCACCGGGGAGCTGTTTTTG. This rearrangement joins TRBV29-1 to TRBJ2-2; a weak D match, TRBD2 (6 bases). The CDR3 is 15 residues long. V was shortened by 6 bases and J by 4 bases, with 18 bases between the two germline ends. CDR1 is SQVTM, CDR2 ANQGSEA, per germline.

The gene calls are TRBV6-1 and TRBJ2-6; 8 bases are a match to TRBD1. The CDR3 covers 16 residues. The V gene end was trimmed by 8 bases and the J gene end by 1 base; junction bases not matched to a gene: 7. Germline values: CDR1 MNHNS, CDR2 SASEGT. The CDR3 here is CASGGQASSGANVLTF. In nucleotides, the CDR3 is TGTGCCAGCGGGGGACAGGCGTCGTCTGGGGCCAACGTCCTGACTTTC.

This clonotype was found a few times. The chain uses TRBV12-3 or TRBV12-4 and TRBJ1-5; no clear D gene. The CDR3 is 15 amino acids. The V and J ends lost 5 bases and 0 bases respectively, with 11 bases between them. The CDR3 loop reads CASSPATASNQPQHF. The CDR3 DNA reads as TGTGCCAGCAGTCCTGCTACGGCTAGCAATCAGCCCCAGCATTTT.

V usage is TRBV20-1 and J usage is TRBJ2-3; TRBD1 agrees at 9 bases. The end of the DNA fits TRBJ2-5 better, so the J call may be wrong. CDR1 is DFQATT, CDR2 SNEGSKA, per germline (reference sequence). CDR3 length: 14 residues. CDR3 loop: CSARDAWDRVFQYF. The DNA of the CDR3 is TGCAGTGCTAGAGATGCGTGGGACAGGGTTTTCCAGTACTTC.

This chain uses TRBV3-1 with TRBJ2-1, with 11 bases aligning to TRBD2. J lost 7 bases, V lost 6 bases, and 8 bases had no gene match. Germline V lookup: CDR1 LGHDT, CDR2 YNNKEL (reference sequence). The CDR3 is 15 residues long. CDR3: CASSALAGGPNEQFF. CDR3 coding DNA: TGTGCCAGCAGTGCATTAGCGGGAGGGCCGAATGAGCAGTTCTTC.

The table lists this clonotype with many counts. The rearrangement links TRBV30 to TRBJ2-2; 10 bases line up with TRBD2. CDR1 and CDR2 from the germline V gene are GTSNPN and SVGIG (reference sequence). The ends lost 1 base at V and 6 bases at J; junction bases unmatched: 2. CDR3 length: 14 residues. The CDR3 sequence is CAWSGSGRPGELFF. In DNA form, the CDR3 reads TGTGCCTGGAGTGGTAGCGGGAGGCCCGGGGAGCTGTTTTTT.

The V gene is TRBV7-8, the J gene TRBJ2-7; 10 bases are a match to TRBD2. The V gene end was trimmed by 2 bases and the J gene end by 2 bases; junction bases not matched to a gene: 9. CDR1 SGHVS and CDR2 FQNEAQ come from the germline V gene. The CDR3 is made up of 17 amino acids. CDR3 bases: TGTGCCAGCAGCTTACCAGAAACTAGCGGGAAGACCTACGAGCAGTACTTC. It specifies CASSLPETSGKTYEQYF.

The V and J genes are TRBV30 and TRBJ2-2; D uncertain. This CDR3 has 12 amino acids. Germline CDR1 GTSNPN, CDR2 SVGIG (reference sequence). The CDR3 reads CASAWATGELFF. For the CDR3, the DNA is TGTGCTTCTGCCTGGGCCACCGGGGAGCTGTTTTTT.

This clonotype was seen ten or more times. This chain connects TRBV30 to TRBJ1-1, with 7 bases lining up with TRBD1. Germline V gene lookup returns CDR1 GTSNPN and CDR2 SVGIG (reference sequence). This CDR3 has 14 amino acids. With 3 bases clipped from V and 6 bases from J, the junction kept 10 bases outside the gene matches. CDR3 sequence reads: CAWRETGRTPEAFF. CDR3 in DNA: TGTGCCTGGAGAGAGACAGGGCGTACCCCTGAAGCTTTCTTT. Full variable domain (outside the CDR3, taken from reference TRBV30 and TRBJ1-1): SQTIHQWPATLVQPVGSPLSLECTVEGTSNPNLYWYRQAAGRGLQLLFYSVGIGQISSEVPQNLSASRPQDRQFILSSKKLLLSDSGFYLCAWRETGRTPEAFFGQGTRLTVV.

V and J are TRBV9 and TRBJ1-5, with D maybe TRBD1 (6 bases). The CDR3 sequence is 15 residues long. Trimming removed 3 bases from V and 3 bases from J, with 13 bases in between. In germline, CDR1 is SGDLS, CDR2 YYNGEE. CDR3 residues: CASSATGSPNQPQHF. DNA of the CDR3: TGTGCCAGCAGCGCTACAGGGTCCCCCAATCAGCCCCAGCATTTT.

This clonotype was found many times. The rearrangement joins TRBV6-1 to TRBJ1-1; D ambiguous. The germline V and J ends were trimmed by 7 bases and 3 bases, with 18 bases remaining between them. Germline V gives CDR1 MNHNS, CDR2 SASEGT. The CDR3 covers 15 residues. CDR3 sequence (DNA): TGTGCCAGCAATGAGGGCGAAAGGTTGGACACTGAAGCTTTCTTT. It specifies CASNEGERLDTEAFF.

In its sample, this clonotype was seen many times. The chain uses TRBV6-5 and TRBJ1-2, with unresolved D. Per the germline V gene, CDR1 is MNHEY and CDR2 is SVGAGI. V lost 2 bases to trimming and J lost 7 bases, with 14 bases between them. The CDR3 extends over 14 amino acids. The CDR3 protein is CASSYGGGFGGYTF. CDR3 DNA sequence: TGTGCCAGCAGTTACGGCGGAGGGTTCGGTGGCTACACCTTC.

This clonotype occurred many times. The J gene is TRBJ2-1, the V gene TRBV28, with 12 bases aligning to TRBD2. The germline V gene has CDR1 MDHEN and CDR2 SYDVKM. This CDR3 region has 15 residues. The trim removed 6 bases at V and 10 bases at J, leaving 10 bases unmatched. This CDR3 reads CASSRLAGVRQEQFF. The CDR3 nucleotides read TGTGCCAGCAGCCGACTAGCGGGAGTGAGACAAGAGCAGTTCTTC.

The rearrangement uses TRBV4-1 and TRBJ2-7; D is possibly TRBD1 (6 bases). Trimming removed 4 bases at V and 2 bases at J, with 15 bases between. Germline-derived CDR1 and CDR2 are MGHRA and YSYEKL. The CDR3 contains 15 residues. CDR3 in amino acids: CASSPLTGAPYEQYF. In DNA form, the CDR3 reads TGCGCCAGCAGCCCACTGACAGGCGCTCCCTACGAGCAGTACTTC.

The chain combines TRBV6-1 with TRBJ2-1; 9 bases are shared with TRBD2. CDR1 and CDR2 (germline): MNHNS, SASEGT. The CDR3 is 15 amino acids. V was clipped by 3 bases and J by 5 bases; unmatched bases: 5. The CDR3 DNA follows: TGTGCCAGCAGTGACACTAGCGGGCCCCACAATGAGCAGTTCTTC. Protein product: CASSDTSGPHNEQFF.